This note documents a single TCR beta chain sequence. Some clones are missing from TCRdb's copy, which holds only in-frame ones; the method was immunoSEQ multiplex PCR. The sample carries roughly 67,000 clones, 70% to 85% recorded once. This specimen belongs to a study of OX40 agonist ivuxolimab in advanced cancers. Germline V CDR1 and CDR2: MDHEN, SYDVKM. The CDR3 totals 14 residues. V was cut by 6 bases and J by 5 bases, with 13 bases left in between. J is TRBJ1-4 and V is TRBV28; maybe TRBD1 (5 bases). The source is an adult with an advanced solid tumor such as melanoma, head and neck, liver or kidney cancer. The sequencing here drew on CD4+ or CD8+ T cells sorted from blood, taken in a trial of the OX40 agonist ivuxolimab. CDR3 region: CASRTRGENEKLFF. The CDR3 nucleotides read TGTGCCAGCAGGACCCGGGGGGAAAATGAAAAACTGTTTTTT. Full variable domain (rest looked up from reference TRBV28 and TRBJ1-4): DVKVTQSSRYLVKRTGEKVFLECVQDMDHENMFWYRQDPGLGLRLIYFSYDVKMKEKGDIPEGYSVSREKKERFSLILESASTNQTSMYLCASRTRGENEKLFFGSGTQLSVL.